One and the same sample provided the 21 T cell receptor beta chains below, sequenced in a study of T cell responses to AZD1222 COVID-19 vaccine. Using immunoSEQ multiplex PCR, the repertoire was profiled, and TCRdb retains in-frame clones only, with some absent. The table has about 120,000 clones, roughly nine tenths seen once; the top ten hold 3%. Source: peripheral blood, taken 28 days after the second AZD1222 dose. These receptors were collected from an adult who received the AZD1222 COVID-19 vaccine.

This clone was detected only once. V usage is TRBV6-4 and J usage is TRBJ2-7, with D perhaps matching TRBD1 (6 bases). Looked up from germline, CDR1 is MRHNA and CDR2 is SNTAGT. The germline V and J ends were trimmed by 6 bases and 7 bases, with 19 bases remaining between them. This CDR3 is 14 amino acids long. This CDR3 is CASRRQAQSGEQYF. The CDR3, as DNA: TGTGCCAGCAGGCGACAGGCTCAGTCGGGGGAGCAGTACTTC.

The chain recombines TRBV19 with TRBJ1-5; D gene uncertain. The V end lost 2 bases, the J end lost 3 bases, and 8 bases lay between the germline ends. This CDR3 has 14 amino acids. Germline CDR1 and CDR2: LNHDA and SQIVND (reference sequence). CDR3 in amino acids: CASSIRTFNQPQHF. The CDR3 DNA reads TGTGCCAGTAGTATAAGGACCTTCAATCAGCCCCAGCATTTT.

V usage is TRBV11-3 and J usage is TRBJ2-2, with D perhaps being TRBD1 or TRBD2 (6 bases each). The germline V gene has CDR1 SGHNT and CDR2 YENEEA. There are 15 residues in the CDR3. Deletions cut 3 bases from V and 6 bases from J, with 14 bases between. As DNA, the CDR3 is TGTGCCAGCAGCTTTCGGGGGCGTAAGTCCGGGGAGCTGTTTTTT. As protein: CASSFRGRKSGELFF.

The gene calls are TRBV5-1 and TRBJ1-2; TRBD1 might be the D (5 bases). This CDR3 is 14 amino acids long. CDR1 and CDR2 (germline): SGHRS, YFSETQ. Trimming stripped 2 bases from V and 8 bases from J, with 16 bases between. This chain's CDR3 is CASSLLAGQGGYTF. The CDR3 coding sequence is TGCGCCAGCAGCTTACTAGCGGGGCAGGGCGGCTACACCTTC.

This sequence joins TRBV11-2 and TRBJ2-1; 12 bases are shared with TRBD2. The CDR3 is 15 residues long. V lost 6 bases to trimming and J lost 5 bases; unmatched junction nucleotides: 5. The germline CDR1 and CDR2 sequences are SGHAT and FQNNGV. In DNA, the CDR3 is TGTGCCAGCAGAACTAGCGGGGGGTTCAACAATGAGCAGTTCTTC. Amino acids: CASRTSGGFNNEQFF.

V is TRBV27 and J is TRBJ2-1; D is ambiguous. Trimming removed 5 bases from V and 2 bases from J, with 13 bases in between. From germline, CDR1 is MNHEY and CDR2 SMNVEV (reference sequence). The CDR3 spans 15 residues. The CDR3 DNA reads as TGTGCCAGCAGTCGGATTAGTGGTGCCTACAATGAGCAGTTCTTC. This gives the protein CASSRISGAYNEQFF.

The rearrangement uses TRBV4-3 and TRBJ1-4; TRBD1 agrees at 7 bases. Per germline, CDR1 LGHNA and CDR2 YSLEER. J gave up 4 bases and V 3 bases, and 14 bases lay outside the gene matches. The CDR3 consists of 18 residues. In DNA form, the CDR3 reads TGCGCCAGCAGCCAGGGATTAATACAGGGGCCCGGTAATGAAAAACTGTTTTTT. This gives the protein CASSQGLIQGPGNEKLFF.

CDR3 amino acids: CASKPTGGLNTEAFF. The CDR3 bases are TGTGCCAGTAAACCGACAGGGGGCTTGAACACTGAAGCTTTCTTT. V and J are TRBV19 and TRBJ1-1, with TRBD1 matching over 10 bases. The CDR3 consists of 15 residues. Unmatched junction bases numbered 5, after V lost 7 bases and J lost 0 bases. Germline CDR1 reads LNHDA; CDR2 reads SQIVND (reference sequence).

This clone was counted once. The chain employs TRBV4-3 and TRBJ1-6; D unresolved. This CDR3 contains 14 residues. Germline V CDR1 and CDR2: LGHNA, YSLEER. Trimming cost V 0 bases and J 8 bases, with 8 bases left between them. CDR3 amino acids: CASSQDWEHSPLHF. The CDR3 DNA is TGCGCCAGCAGCCAAGATTGGGAGCATTCACCCCTCCACTTT.

The CDR3 region has the DNA TGTGCCTGGACTATAGGGGGGCGTAAACAGCCCCAGCATTTT. This gives the protein CAWTIGGRKQPQHF. The rearrangement links TRBV30 to TRBJ1-5, with D possibly matching TRBD1 (6 bases). From germline, CDR1 is GTSNPN and CDR2 SVGIG (reference sequence). Trimming stripped 4 bases from V and 7 bases from J, with 17 bases between. This CDR3 has 14 amino acids.

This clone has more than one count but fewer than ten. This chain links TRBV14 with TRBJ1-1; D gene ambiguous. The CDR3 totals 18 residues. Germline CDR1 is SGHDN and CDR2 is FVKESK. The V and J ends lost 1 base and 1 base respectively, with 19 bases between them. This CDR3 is CASSQVMKGGNENTEAFF. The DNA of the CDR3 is TGTGCCAGCAGCCAAGTCATGAAGGGAGGGAATGAGAACACTGAAGCTTTCTTT.

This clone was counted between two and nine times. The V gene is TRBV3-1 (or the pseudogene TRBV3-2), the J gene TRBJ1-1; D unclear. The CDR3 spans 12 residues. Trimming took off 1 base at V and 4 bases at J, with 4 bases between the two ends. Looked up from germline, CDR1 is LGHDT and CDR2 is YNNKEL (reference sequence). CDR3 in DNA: TGTGCCAGCAGCCAAGTACCCACTGAAGCTTTCTTT. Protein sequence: CASSQVPTEAFF.

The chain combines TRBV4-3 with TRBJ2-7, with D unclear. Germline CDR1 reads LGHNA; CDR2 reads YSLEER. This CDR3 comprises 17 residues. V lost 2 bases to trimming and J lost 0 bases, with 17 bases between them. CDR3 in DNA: TGCGCCAGCAGCCAAAACTTCCTCGTCAAAGACTCCTACGAGCAGTACTTC. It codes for CASSQNFLVKDSYEQYF.

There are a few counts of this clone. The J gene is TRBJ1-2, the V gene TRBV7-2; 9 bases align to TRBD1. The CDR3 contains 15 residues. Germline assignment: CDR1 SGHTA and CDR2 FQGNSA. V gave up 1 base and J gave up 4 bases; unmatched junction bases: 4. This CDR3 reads CASSLEGQGTYGYTF. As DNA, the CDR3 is TGTGCCAGCAGCTTAGAGGGACAGGGAACCTATGGCTACACCTTC.

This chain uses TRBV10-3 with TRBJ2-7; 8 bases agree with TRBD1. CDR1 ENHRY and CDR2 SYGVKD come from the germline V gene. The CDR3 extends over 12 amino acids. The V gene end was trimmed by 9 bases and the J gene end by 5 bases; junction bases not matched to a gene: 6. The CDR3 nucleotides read TGTGCCATGGACAGGGTCGGCCACGAGCAGTACTTC. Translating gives CAMDRVGHEQYF.

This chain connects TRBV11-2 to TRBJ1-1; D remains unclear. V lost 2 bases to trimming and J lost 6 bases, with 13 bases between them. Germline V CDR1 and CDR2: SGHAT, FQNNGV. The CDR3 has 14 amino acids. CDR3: CASSLIRDPAEAFF. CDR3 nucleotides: TGTGCCAGCAGCTTAATCCGCGACCCGGCTGAAGCTTTCTTT.

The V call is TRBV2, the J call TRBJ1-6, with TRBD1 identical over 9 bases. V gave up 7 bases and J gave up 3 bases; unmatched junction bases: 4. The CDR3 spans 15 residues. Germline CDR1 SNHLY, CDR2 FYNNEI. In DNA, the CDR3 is TGTGCCAGCAACCAGGACAGGGGCTATAATTCACCCCTCCACTTT. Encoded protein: CASNQDRGYNSPLHF.

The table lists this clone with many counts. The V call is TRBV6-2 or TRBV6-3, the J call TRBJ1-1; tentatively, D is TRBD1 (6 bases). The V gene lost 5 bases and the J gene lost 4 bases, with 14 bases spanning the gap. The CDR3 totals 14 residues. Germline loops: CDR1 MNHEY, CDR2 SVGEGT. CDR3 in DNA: TGTGCCAGCAGTCCGACAGGCTTTCGCACTGAAGCTTTCTTT. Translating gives CASSPTGFRTEAFF.

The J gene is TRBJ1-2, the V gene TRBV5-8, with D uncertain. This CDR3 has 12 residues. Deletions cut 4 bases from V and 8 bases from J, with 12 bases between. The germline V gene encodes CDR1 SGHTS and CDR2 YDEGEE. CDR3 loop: CASSNPAWGYTF. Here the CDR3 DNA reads TGTGCCAGCAGCAACCCGGCCTGGGGCTACACCTTC.

In DNA, the CDR3 is TGTGCCATCGGAGGGGCTGGGGGCAATCAGCCCCAGCATTTT. It codes for CAIGGAGGNQPQHF. V gene TRBV10-3 combines with J gene TRBJ1-5, with D perhaps matching TRBD1 (5 bases). This CDR3 comprises 14 residues. Trimming pared 8 bases from V and 2 bases from J, leaving 13 bases between. Germline assignment: CDR1 ENHRY and CDR2 SYGVKD.

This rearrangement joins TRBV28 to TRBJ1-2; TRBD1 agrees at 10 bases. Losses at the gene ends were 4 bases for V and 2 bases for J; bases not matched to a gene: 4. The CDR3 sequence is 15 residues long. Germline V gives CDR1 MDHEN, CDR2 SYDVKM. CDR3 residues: CASSSRTGGNYGYTF. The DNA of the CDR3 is TGTGCCAGCAGTTCTCGGACAGGGGGGAACTATGGCTACACCTTC.